Listed below are T cell receptor beta chains from one sample, sequenced in a study of human T cells and chemical hapten exposure. TCRdb re-called the RACE reads with MiXCR, one entry per CDR3 protein. The table has approximately 52,000 distinct CDR3 sequences, about 9.4% seen once. This material consisted of whole blood, taken in connection with sensitization to the hapten diphenylcyclopropenone (DPC). The receptors were gathered from a woman between 35 and 50 years old with alopecia areata. Some clones in this sample may be carry-over from other donors' samples. Each CDR3 is given with its conserved first and last residue. Fields, in order: CDR3 DNA, CDR3 protein, J gene, V gene, clone size, D gene, CDR3 length. D genes are given only for firm matches. Only part of the rows carry a size: once, few, many, or a class if the clone is expanded.

CDR3 DNA: TGTGCCTGGACTGGACAGGGTCGCACTGAAGCTTTCTTT
CDR3 protein: CAWTGQGRTEAFF
J gene: TRBJ1-1
V gene: TRBV30
clone size: many
D gene: TRBD1
CDR3 length: 13

CDR3 DNA: TGTGCCAGCAGTTGGACCAGGGAGACCACTGAAGCTTTCTTT
CDR3 protein: CASSWTRETTEAFF
J gene: TRBJ1-1
V gene: TRBV6-6
clone size: many
D gene: .
CDR3 length: 14

CDR3 DNA: TGTGCCAGCAGTATAGCGGGGAGCTCCTACAATGAGCAGTTCTTC
CDR3 protein: CASSIAGSSYNEQFF
J gene: TRBJ2-1
V gene: TRBV6-2/TRBV6-3
clone size: few
D gene: TRBD2
CDR3 length: 15

CDR3 DNA: TGTGCCAGCAGCTTAGCGTTGTCCGAGGACAGACTTCAAGCCAAAGATACGCAGTATTTT
CDR3 protein: CASSLALSEDRLQAKDTQYF
J gene: TRBJ2-3
V gene: TRBV11-2
clone size: many
D gene: .
CDR3 length: 20

CDR3 DNA: TGTGCCAGCAATCCGGACAGGGAAGAGACCCAGTACTTC
CDR3 protein: CASNPDREETQYF
J gene: TRBJ2-5
V gene: TRBV2
clone size: .
D gene: TRBD1
CDR3 length: 13

CDR3 DNA: TGTGCCAGCAGCCCCGGACTAGCGGGGGGGCCTGGGGCCAACGTCCTGACTTTC
CDR3 protein: CASSPGLAGGPGANVLTF
J gene: TRBJ2-6
V gene: TRBV7-6
clone size: many
D gene: TRBD2
CDR3 length: 18

CDR3 DNA: TGTGCCAGCAGCCTGGTTGGGTCCTACAATGAGCAGTTCTTC
CDR3 protein: CASSLVGSYNEQFF
J gene: TRBJ2-1
V gene: TRBV6-6
clone size: .
D gene: .
CDR3 length: 14

CDR3 DNA: TGTGCCAGCACCCTTAACGCCGAGCAGTACTTC
CDR3 protein: CASTLNAEQYF
J gene: TRBJ2-7
V gene: TRBV12-3/TRBV12-4
clone size: many
D gene: .
CDR3 length: 11

CDR3 DNA: TGCGCCAGCAGCTTGAGCCCCAGGGGGAGTGGCTACACCTTC
CDR3 protein: CASSLSPRGSGYTF
J gene: TRBJ1-2
V gene: TRBV5-1
clone size: .
D gene: TRBD1
CDR3 length: 14

CDR3 DNA: TGTGCCAGCAGCCTACAGGGGAGCTACGAGCAGTACTTC
CDR3 protein: CASSLQGSYEQYF
J gene: TRBJ2-7
V gene: TRBV12-3/TRBV12-4
clone size: few
D gene: TRBD1
CDR3 length: 13

CDR3 DNA: TGTGCCAGCAGCGCGACAGGGCGGACTGAAGCTTTCTTT
CDR3 protein: CASSATGRTEAFF
J gene: TRBJ1-1
V gene: TRBV9
clone size: many
D gene: TRBD1
CDR3 length: 13

CDR3 DNA: TGTGCCAGCAGCCAAACACTTGACAGGGGGATGACTGAAGCTTTCTTT
CDR3 protein: CASSQTLDRGMTEAFF
J gene: TRBJ1-1
V gene: TRBV7-8
clone size: .
D gene: TRBD1
CDR3 length: 16

CDR3 DNA: TGCGCCAGCAGCCCCCAAGGGGGCAGCAATCAGCCCCAGCATTTT
CDR3 protein: CASSPQGGSNQPQHF
J gene: TRBJ1-5
V gene: TRBV5-1
clone size: many
D gene: TRBD1
CDR3 length: 15

CDR3 DNA: TGTGCCAGCACCGCGCTGGCGGGACAGGGAGACTACACCTTC
CDR3 protein: CASTALAGQGDYTF
J gene: TRBJ1-2
V gene: TRBV12-3/TRBV12-4
clone size: .
D gene: TRBD1
CDR3 length: 14

CDR3 DNA: TGTGCCAGCAGCGTAGCGGGGGCTAGTAGCGAAAAACTGTTTTTT
CDR3 protein: CASSVAGASSEKLFF
J gene: TRBJ1-4
V gene: TRBV9
clone size: .
D gene: .
CDR3 length: 15

CDR3 DNA: TGTGCCAGTAGTATCCCATGGGACGAGCGGTGGGAGGCTGAGCAGTTCTTC
CDR3 protein: CASSIPWDERWEAEQFF
J gene: TRBJ2-1
V gene: TRBV19
clone size: many
D gene: .
CDR3 length: 17

CDR3 DNA: TGTGCCAGCAGCACAGACAGTGATAATCAGCCCCAGCATTTT
CDR3 protein: CASSTDSDNQPQHF
J gene: TRBJ1-5
V gene: TRBV7-2
clone size: .
D gene: .
CDR3 length: 14

CDR3 DNA: TGTGCCACCAACCTGGGGGCTGAAGCTTTCTTT
CDR3 protein: CATNLGAEAFF
J gene: TRBJ1-1
V gene: TRBV28
clone size: few
D gene: .
CDR3 length: 11

CDR3 DNA: TGTGCCAGCAGCCCGATGGAGCAAGAGACCCAGTACTTC
CDR3 protein: CASSPMEQETQYF
J gene: TRBJ2-5
V gene: TRBV9
clone size: many
D gene: .
CDR3 length: 13

CDR3 DNA: TGTGCCAGCAGTTACCCGGGACAGAGCGCGAGCTCCTATAATTCACCCCTCCACTTT
CDR3 protein: CASSYPGQSASSYNSPLHF
J gene: TRBJ1-6
V gene: TRBV6-2/TRBV6-3
clone size: .
D gene: TRBD1
CDR3 length: 19

CDR3 DNA: TGCAGTGCTCAAGCGGAGACAAACAATGAGCAGTTCTTC
CDR3 protein: CSAQAETNNEQFF
J gene: TRBJ2-1
V gene: TRBV20-1
clone size: many
D gene: .
CDR3 length: 13

CDR3 DNA: TGTGCCAGCACCCCCGTAGCGGGGGAACAAGAGACCCAGTACTTC
CDR3 protein: CASTPVAGEQETQYF
J gene: TRBJ2-5
V gene: TRBV7-6
clone size: many
D gene: TRBD2
CDR3 length: 15

CDR3 DNA: TGTGCCAGCTCACCCCCCCGGGGGGGCCCCTACAATGAGCAGTTCTTC
CDR3 protein: CASSPPRGGPYNEQFF
J gene: TRBJ2-1
V gene: TRBV18
clone size: many
D gene: TRBD2
CDR3 length: 16

CDR3 DNA: TGTGCCAGCAGCTCTGGGCGCGGCACCGGGGAGCTGTTTTTT
CDR3 protein: CASSSGRGTGELFF
J gene: TRBJ2-2
V gene: TRBV7-3
clone size: many
D gene: .
CDR3 length: 14

CDR3 DNA: TGTGCCAGCAGTGAACAGGGACAGGGTCGCGAAAAACTGTTTTTT
CDR3 protein: CASSEQGQGREKLFF
J gene: TRBJ1-4
V gene: TRBV6-1
clone size: many
D gene: TRBD1
CDR3 length: 15

CDR3 DNA: TGTGCCAGCAGCTTGGTACAGGGGGTAAACATTCAGTACTTC
CDR3 protein: CASSLVQGVNIQYF
J gene: TRBJ2-4
V gene: TRBV5-6
clone size: .
D gene: TRBD1
CDR3 length: 14